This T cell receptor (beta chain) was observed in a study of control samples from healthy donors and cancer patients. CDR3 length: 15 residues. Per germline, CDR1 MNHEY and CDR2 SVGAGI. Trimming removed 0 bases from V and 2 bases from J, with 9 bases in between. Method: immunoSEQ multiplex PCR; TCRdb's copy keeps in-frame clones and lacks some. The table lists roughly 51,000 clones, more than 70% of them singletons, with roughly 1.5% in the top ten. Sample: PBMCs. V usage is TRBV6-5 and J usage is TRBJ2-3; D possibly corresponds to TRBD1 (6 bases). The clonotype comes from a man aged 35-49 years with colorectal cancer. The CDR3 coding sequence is TGTGCCAGCAGTTACTCTACAGGGAACACAGATACGCAGTATTTT. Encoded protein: CASSYSTGNTDTQYF.